Below, 9 T cell receptor beta chains from the same sample are listed, as sequenced in a study of T cell repertoires in cytomegalovirus infection. Via MiXCR, TCRdb re-called the reads, giving one row per CDR3 protein. This sample carries approximately 990,000 distinct CDR3 sequences, about 33% of them seen once, and the ten largest clones take around 15%. Their antigen targets remain unknown. The material was cultured CD8+ T cells from PBMCs, obtained from culture after CMV antigen stimulation. The source of these receptors is a human donor in good health (CMV status not recorded). Some clones in this sample may be carry-over from other donors' samples.

Comment on this clonotype: One end of the junction varies from germline; a read error may be responsible. The chain is built from TRBV6-5 and TRBJ2-1, with D uncertain. CDR1 MNHEY and CDR2 SVGAGI come from the germline V gene. The CDR3 covers 15 residues. The CDR3 nucleotides read TGTGCCAGCACCCACCTGGTCGATCAGCACAGTGAGGAGTTCTTC. Amino acid sequence: CASTHLVDQHSEEFF.

The chain carries TRBV29-1 and TRBJ1-5; D unresolved. V gave up 0 bases and J gave up 0 bases, with 12 bases separating them. Germline V gene lookup returns CDR1 SQVTM and CDR2 ANQGSEA. This CDR3 is built from 16 residues. The CDR3, as DNA: TGCAGCGTTGAAGATCGGGCAGTCTATAGCAATCAGCCCCAGCATTTT. Amino acids: CSVEDRAVYSNQPQHF.

This clonotype has a count of ten or more. This rearrangement joins TRBV7-8 to TRBJ2-5; D may be TRBD2 (6 bases). There are 13 residues in the CDR3. Germline assignment: CDR1 SGHVS and CDR2 FQNEAQ. V was trimmed by 3 bases and J by 5 bases, leaving 10 bases between them. The CDR3 sequence: CASSLRGRETQYF. In DNA, the CDR3 is TGTGCCAGCAGCTTGAGAGGGAGGGAGACCCAGTACTTC.

This clonotype was found a few times. This chain uses TRBV20-1 with TRBJ1-5; perhaps TRBD1 as D (5 bases). With 3 bases removed from V and 5 bases from J, the gap between germline ends came to 11 bases. Germline CDR1 is DFQATT and CDR2 is SNEGSKA (reference sequence). This CDR3 contains 13 residues. The DNA of the CDR3 is TGCAGTGCTAGGGGACGGGGAGATCAGCCCCAGCATTTT. Protein: CSARGRGDQPQHF.

This chain uses TRBV7-8 with TRBJ2-7, with 7 bases fitting TRBD1. Germline V gene lookup returns CDR1 SGHVS and CDR2 FQNEAQ. CDR3 size: 15 residues. The J segment lost 3 bases and the V segment lost 2 bases, leaving 7 bases of the junction unmatched. CDR3 region: CASSLRGGDIYEQYF. Here the CDR3 DNA reads TGTGCCAGCAGCTTACGAGGGGGCGATATCTACGAGCAGTACTTC.

This clonotype has more than one count but fewer than ten. The gene calls are TRBV15 and TRBJ2-7, with a possible D match to TRBD1 (6 bases). The CDR3 is 14 residues long. CDR1 is LNHNV and CDR2 is YYDKDF in the germline V gene (reference sequence). The germline V and J ends were trimmed by 0 bases and 7 bases, with 13 bases remaining between them. The CDR3 nucleotides read TGTGCCACCAGCAGAGATTGGGGGCTGGGAGAGCAGTACGTC. It specifies CATSRDWGLGEQYV.

The chain links TRBV12-3 or TRBV12-4 to TRBJ2-7; D tentatively reads TRBD1 or TRBD2 (5 bases each). This CDR3 spans 14 amino acids. V was shortened by 6 bases and J by 2 bases, with 14 bases between the two germline ends. CDR3 amino acids: CASSGTEQPYEQYF. The CDR3 DNA reads as TGTGCCAGCAGCGGGACGGAACAACCCTACGAGCAGTACTTC.

The chain employs TRBV4-1 and TRBJ2-5; D gene ambiguous. The V and J ends lost 0 bases and 0 bases respectively, with 2 bases between them. The CDR3 is made up of 13 amino acids. The germline V gene has CDR1 MGHRA and CDR2 YSYEKL. In nucleotides, the CDR3 is TGCGCCAGCAGCCAAGAGAACCAAGAGACCCAGTACTTC. Translation gives CASSQENQETQYF.

V gene TRBV7-9 combines with J gene TRBJ1-2; a weak D match, TRBD1 (6 bases). The V and J ends lost 2 bases and 4 bases respectively, with 17 bases between them. CDR3 length: 16 amino acids. Germline V CDR1 and CDR2: SEHNR, FQNEAQ (reference sequence). The CDR3 DNA reads as TGTGCCAGCAGCTTACTCGGACAGCTACCATCCTATGGCTACACCTTC. This gives the protein CASSLLGQLPSYGYTF.